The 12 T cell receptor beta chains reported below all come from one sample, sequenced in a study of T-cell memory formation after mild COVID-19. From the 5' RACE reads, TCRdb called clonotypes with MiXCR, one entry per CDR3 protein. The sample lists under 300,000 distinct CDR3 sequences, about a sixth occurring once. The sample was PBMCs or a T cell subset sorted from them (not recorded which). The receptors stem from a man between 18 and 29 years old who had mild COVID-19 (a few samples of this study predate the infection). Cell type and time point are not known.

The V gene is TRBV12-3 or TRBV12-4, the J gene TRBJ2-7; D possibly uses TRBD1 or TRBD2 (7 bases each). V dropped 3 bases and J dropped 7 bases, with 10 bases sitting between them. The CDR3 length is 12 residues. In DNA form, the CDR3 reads TGTGCCAGCAGTTTCAGGGGGGGAGAGCAGTACGTC. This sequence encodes CASSFRGGEQYV.

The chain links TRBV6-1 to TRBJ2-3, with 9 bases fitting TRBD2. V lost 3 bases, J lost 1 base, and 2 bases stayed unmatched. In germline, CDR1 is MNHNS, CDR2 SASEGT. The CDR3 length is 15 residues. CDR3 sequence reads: CASSERGGRTDTQYF. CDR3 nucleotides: TGTGCCAGCAGTGAGCGGGGGGGCCGCACAGATACGCAGTATTTT.

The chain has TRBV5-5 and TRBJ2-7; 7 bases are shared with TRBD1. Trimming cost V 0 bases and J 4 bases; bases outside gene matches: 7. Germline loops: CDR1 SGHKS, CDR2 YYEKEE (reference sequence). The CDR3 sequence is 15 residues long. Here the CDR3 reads CASSLAGTENYEQYF. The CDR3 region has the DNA TGTGCCAGCAGCTTGGCCGGGACAGAGAATTACGAGCAGTACTTC.

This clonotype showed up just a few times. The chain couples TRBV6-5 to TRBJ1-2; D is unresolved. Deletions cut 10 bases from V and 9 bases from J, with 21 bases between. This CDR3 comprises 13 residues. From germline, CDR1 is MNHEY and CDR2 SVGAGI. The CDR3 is CATLTAKGGSYTF. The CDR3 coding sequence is TGTGCCACCTTAACAGCAAAGGGAGGCAGCTACACCTTC.

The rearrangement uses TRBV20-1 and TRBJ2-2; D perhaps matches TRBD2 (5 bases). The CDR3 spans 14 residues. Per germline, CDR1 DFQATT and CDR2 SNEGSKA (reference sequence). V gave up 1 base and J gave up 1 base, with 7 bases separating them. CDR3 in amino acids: CSARAGMNTGELFF. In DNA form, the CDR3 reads TGCAGTGCTAGAGCCGGGATGAACACCGGGGAGCTGTTTTTT.

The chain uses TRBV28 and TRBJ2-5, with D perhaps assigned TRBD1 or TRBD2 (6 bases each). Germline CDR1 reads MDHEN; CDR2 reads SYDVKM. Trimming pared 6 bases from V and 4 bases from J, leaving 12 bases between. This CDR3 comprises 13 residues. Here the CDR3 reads CASRMGGPETQYF. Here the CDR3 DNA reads TGTGCCAGCAGAATGGGGGGCCCAGAGACCCAGTACTTC.

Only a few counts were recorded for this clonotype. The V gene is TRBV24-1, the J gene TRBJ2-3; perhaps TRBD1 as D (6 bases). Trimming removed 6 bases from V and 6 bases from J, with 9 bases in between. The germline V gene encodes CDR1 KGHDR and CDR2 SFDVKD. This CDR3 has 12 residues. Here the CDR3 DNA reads TGTGCCACCAGTCCAGGGGTCGATACGCAGTATTTT. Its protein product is CATSPGVDTQYF.

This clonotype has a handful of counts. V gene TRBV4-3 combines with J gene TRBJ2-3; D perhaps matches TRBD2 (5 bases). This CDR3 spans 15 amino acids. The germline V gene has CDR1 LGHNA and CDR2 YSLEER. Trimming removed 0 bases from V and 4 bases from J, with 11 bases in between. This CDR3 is CASSQERGGADTQYF. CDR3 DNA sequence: TGCGCCAGCAGCCAAGAACGGGGTGGCGCAGATACGCAGTATTTT.

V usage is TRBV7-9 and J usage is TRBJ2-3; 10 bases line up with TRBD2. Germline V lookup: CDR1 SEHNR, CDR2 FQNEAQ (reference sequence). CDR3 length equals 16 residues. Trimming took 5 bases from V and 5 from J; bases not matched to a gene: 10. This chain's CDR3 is CASSPIAGGTRDTQYF. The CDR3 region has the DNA TGTGCCAGCAGCCCGATAGCGGGGGGCACCCGAGATACGCAGTATTTT.

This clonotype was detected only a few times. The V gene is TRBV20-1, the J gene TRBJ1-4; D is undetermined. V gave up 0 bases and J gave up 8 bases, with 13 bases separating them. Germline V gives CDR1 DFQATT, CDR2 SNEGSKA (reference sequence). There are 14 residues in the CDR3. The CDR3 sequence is CSARDFGTGEKLFF. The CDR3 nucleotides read TGCAGTGCTAGAGACTTCGGTACCGGAGAAAAACTGTTTTTT.

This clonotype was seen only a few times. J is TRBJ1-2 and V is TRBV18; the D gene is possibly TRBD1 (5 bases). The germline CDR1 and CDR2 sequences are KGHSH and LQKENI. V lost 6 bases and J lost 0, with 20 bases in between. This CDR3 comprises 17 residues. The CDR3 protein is CASSLTSTVRPNYGYTF. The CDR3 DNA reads TGTGCCAGCTCGCTAACCTCGACAGTGCGCCCTAACTATGGCTACACCTTC.

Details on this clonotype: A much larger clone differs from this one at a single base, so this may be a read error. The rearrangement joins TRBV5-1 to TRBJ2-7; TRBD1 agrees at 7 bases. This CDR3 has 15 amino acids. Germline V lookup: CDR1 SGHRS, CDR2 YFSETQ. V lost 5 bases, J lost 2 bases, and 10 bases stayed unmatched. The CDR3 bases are TGCGCCAGCAGGGGGGCCAGGACAGGAACCTACGAGCAGTACTTC. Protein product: CASRGARTGTYEQYF.